This T cell receptor beta chain was sequenced in a study of blood T cells in healthy people across ages (dated by TCRdb to between 2014 and 2017). For context, the study as a whole: Template switching captured roughly one uniquely barcoded TCR beta cDNA molecule per two T cells in model experiments. The study analyzed two additional independent replicas of 1 million unique cDNA reads from the same blood draw for two donors, one aged 18 to 29 and one aged 80 or older. Four age groups were formed from the donors: young (average approximately 15 years), middle-aged (roughly 38), aged (more than 55) and long-lived (about 75). Age-related changes in TCR beta repertoire diversity were measured in the study by deep sequencing normalized with unique cDNA molecular identifiers. Study-level results and caveats: As age increased, observed TCR beta diversity per million T cells dropped in a roughly linear way, and a significant reduction was already evident by age roughly 36. A strong correlation was found between observed TCR beta diversity and the percentage of naive T cells measured by flow cytometry. Since profiling was done on bulk unsorted PBMCs, naive and antigen-experienced compartments could not be conclusively compared. Estimates of total diversity based on one million sequenced T cells were considered lower bounds and underestimates. The CMV infection status of donors was not known, potentially confounding age-related changes in expanded clonotypes. Compared with the aged group, the long-lived group had more naive CD4+ T cells, fewer expanded clones and increased TCR diversity, a pattern suggesting age selection.

The approximately 39 donors, aged about 6 to 100 years, were systemically healthy Caucasian individuals from Russia. Ten milliliters of peripheral blood were drawn from each donor into EDTA-treated Vacutainer tubes. Ficoll-Paque density-gradient centrifugation was used to isolate PBMCs, with at least 7 million per sample. Trizol reagent was used to extract total RNA from the PBMCs, yielding at least 6 micrograms per sample. Naive CD45RAhigh/CD27high T cell percentages were measured by flow cytometry on a PBMC aliquot from every donor. The protocol used for the library was 5' RACE. The instrument was an Illumina HiSeq 2500. A second 7 to 11 cycle PCR used a sample-barcoded 5' primer and a J-beta primer mix. A template-switch 5' adaptor carrying 12 random nucleotides introduced a unique molecular identifier onto each TCR beta cDNA molecule. Each sample yielded at least 3 million CDR3-containing paired-end reads. All of the RNA was converted into first-strand cDNA using the Mint cDNA synthesis kit, with a TRBC-specific oligonucleotide serving as the primer. Following uracil-DNA glycosylase treatment, a first 18-cycle PCR with universal primers M1SS and BC2_uni_R was performed on all cDNA. On the authors' methods: Each sample was normalized by randomly selecting 1 million high-quality reads, each carrying a distinct molecular identifier. Instead of being binned into consensus sequences, reads with shared molecular identifiers were discarded. MiTCR, set to a Q25 quality threshold and the strictest error-elimination algorithm, was used for CDR3 identification, clonotype clustering and error correction. A nonparametric unseen species model with Euler transformation was used to estimate a lower bound on total TCR beta diversity. Using fastp trimming at Q25 and MiXCR clonotype assembly, TCRdb reanalyzed the public sequencing data and kept in-frame beta chains. Duplicate CDR3 protein sequences are folded into a single record with the most common DNA and genes. The authors' filters were not applied to this entry. In this sample the table shows over 700,000 distinct CDR3 sequences, 25% of which occur a single time. The top ten clones comprise under 9.5% of the sample.

This clonotype turned up a few times. Its antigen has not been determined. Base-call qualities are not available, and no considerably larger clone is one nucleotide away. The same data also went into a second study, on T cells of mothers and their children. As the second study states: The donors were nine systemically healthy Caucasian individuals, made up of three mothers and their six children. cDNA synthesis consumed the entire amount of extracted RNA, loaded at roughly 1.5 ug RNA in each 15 ul reaction. In the second PCR, the M1S primer added sample barcodes and 2-4 random nucleotides. More than 9 million TCR beta CDR3 reads were obtained from each mother, and some 3.3 million reads were obtained from each child. TCR recombination output is similarly shaped by thymic selection in related and unrelated pairs, with a minor effect exerted by inherited differences. Normalized repertoire overlap was always found to be slightly, but never significantly, higher in related mother-child pairs than in unrelated mother-child pairs. No persistent microchimeric T cell clones were found, with a detection sensitivity of roughly 99 clones per million clonotypes. In the study, deep NGS was used to compare the TCR beta repertoires of mothers and children, and features distinguishing related mother-child pairs from unrelated individuals were sought. Mothers averaged around 43 +/- 4 years of age and children averaged about 10 +/- 4 years. Libraries were sequenced on Illumina HiSeq 2000 with 100+100 nt paired-end reads after adapter ligation with NEBNext reagents. To avoid cross-contamination, the mother libraries and the child libraries were prepared a month apart and sequenced in separate runs. Between roughly 500,000 and 2,300,000 distinct TCR beta clonotypes were identified per donor. Naive TCR beta clonotypes were estimated from low-frequency clonotypes matched to each donor's FACS-determined naive share, without sorting.

The sample comprised blood. This sequence was found in a boy younger than 18 in good health.

The DNA sequence is given as TGCGCCAGCAGCTTGGAACTGCCGTCCTACGAGCAGTACTTC. It codes for CASSLELPSYEQYF. The sequence is built from TRBV5-1 and TRBJ2-7; no D gene call is confident. V is cut by 0 bases and J by 1 base, and the space between the germline ends is 8 bases. The CDR3 contains 14 residues, cysteine and phenylalanine counted. The retained sequence is limited to the CDR3, 42 bases, with the frame set at the first base. CDR1 and CDR2 are drawn from the germline V gene: SGHRS, YFSETQ.